This T cell receptor beta chain was sequenced during a study of shared clonotypes between healthy human individuals. The trim removed 3 bases at V and 0 bases at J, leaving 10 bases unmatched. CDR3 size: 19 residues. The germline gives CDR1 MNHNS, CDR2 SASEGT. Sequencing was performed with immunoSEQ multiplex PCR; in TCRdb, only in-frame clones are kept and a portion is missing. The sample contains fewer than 1.8 million clones, less than 99% of which appear only once. General observations from the study: The authors sampled blood alone, and tissue repertoires likely differ. Some naive CD4 clonotypes, about 5%, turned up in common across four donors.

On this clone: Its antigen remains unidentified.

The chain employs TRBV6-1 and TRBJ2-7; TRBD2 matches 14 bases. The sequence derives from a man aged 25-45 years in good health. Sequences were obtained from naive CD4+ T cells sorted from blood. Noted subset: CD45RA+ positively selected. The CDR3 spells CASSDPGLAGVPSSYEQYF. CDR3 bases: TGTGCCAGCAGTGACCCGGGACTAGCGGGAGTCCCGAGCTCCTACGAGCAGTACTTC.